These 28 T cell receptor beta chains were sequenced from one sample in a study of blood T cell repertoires in COVID-19. Only in-frame clones appear in the TCRdb table, and some are missing; sequencing was by immunoSEQ multiplex PCR. In the table there are over 100,000 clones, approximately 80% of which are singletons. Input material: peripheral blood. Every receptor here comes from a woman aged 55 to 70 with active or convalescent COVID-19.

The rearrangement joins TRBV6-5 to TRBJ2-7; TRBD2 matches at 13 bases. The CDR3 sequence is 15 residues long. CDR1 is MNHEY, CDR2 SVGAGI, per germline. V trimming: 2 bases; J trimming: 11 bases; junction bases outside the gene matches: 9. The CDR3 loop reads CASSYRQGLAGREYF. For the CDR3, the DNA is TGTGCCAGCAGTTACCGGCAGGGACTAGCGGGAAGAGAGTACTTC.

The chain recombines TRBV15 with TRBJ2-7, with TRBD1 identical over 11 bases. Germline CDR1 LNHNV, CDR2 YYDKDF (reference sequence). This CDR3 comprises 15 residues. The ends lost 1 base at V and 4 bases at J; junction bases unmatched: 3. The CDR3 DNA reads as TGTGCCACCAGCAGAGCCGGGACAGGGGGGTACGAGCAGTACTTC. Its protein is CATSRAGTGGYEQYF.

This clone has a single count. CDR3 sequence reads: CASRKDRTYGYTF. CDR3 coding DNA: TGTGCCAGCAGAAAGGACAGGACCTATGGCTACACCTTC. The chain carries TRBV5-8 and TRBJ1-2; TRBD1 aligns across 7 bases. This CDR3 spans 13 amino acids. Germline V gives CDR1 SGHTS, CDR2 YDEGEE. J was trimmed by 4 bases and V by 5 bases; bases with no gene match: 5.

This chain uses TRBV7-2 with TRBJ2-7, with D maybe TRBD2 (5 bases). V lost 8 bases and J 3 bases, leaving 8 bases between the germline ends. This CDR3 region has 11 residues. The germline V gene has CDR1 SGHTA and CDR2 FQGNSA. For the CDR3, the DNA is TGTGCCAGCGGTCGGGACTACGAGCAGTACTTC. It is translated as CASGRDYEQYF.

The chain links TRBV27 to TRBJ2-2, with D possibly TRBD2 on 6 matching bases. The CDR3 consists of 14 residues. CDR1 is MNHEY, CDR2 SMNVEV, per germline (reference sequence). Trimming took 5 bases from V and 7 from J, leaving 14 bases between them. CDR3 amino acids: CASSPGTGVGELFF. CDR3 sequence (DNA): TGTGCCAGCAGTCCCGGGACGGGAGTCGGGGAGCTGTTTTTT.

V gene TRBV10-1 combines with J gene TRBJ1-1; 7 bases line up with TRBD1. V shed 4 bases, J shed 1 base, and the junction held 3 bases outside the gene matches. This CDR3 spans 14 amino acids. Germline V CDR1 and CDR2: WNHNN, SYGVQD (reference sequence). CDR3 loop: CASSARGRNTEAFF. CDR3 nucleotides: TGCGCCAGCAGTGCCAGGGGGAGGAACACTGAAGCTTTCTTT.

V usage is TRBV7-9 and J usage is TRBJ1-2; D is uncertain. This CDR3 has 13 amino acids. Germline V lookup: CDR1 SEHNR, CDR2 FQNEAQ (reference sequence). Trimming stripped 4 bases from V and 5 bases from J, with 11 bases between. This CDR3 is CASSSNSKYGYTF. The CDR3, as DNA: TGTGCCAGCAGCTCGAACAGCAAATATGGCTACACCTTC.

The V call is TRBV11-2, the J call TRBJ2-3, with a possible D match to TRBD1 (5 bases). Germline values: CDR1 SGHAT, CDR2 FQNNGV. Trimming took off 5 bases at V and 9 bases at J, with 21 bases between the two ends. The CDR3 runs to 15 residues. CDR3 nucleotide sequence: TGTGCCAGCAGCCCGCTGTGGTCAGGGATGGAGACGCAGTATTTT. It yields the protein CASSPLWSGMETQYF.

The chain carries TRBV3-1 (or the pseudogene TRBV3-2) and TRBJ2-1; 7 nucleotides line up with TRBD1. The CDR3 covers 12 residues. The V gene end was trimmed by 4 bases and the J gene end by 10 bases; junction bases not matched to a gene: 4. In germline, CDR1 is LGHDT, CDR2 YNNKEL (reference sequence). The chain's CDR3 is CASSPNRGEQFF. The CDR3 DNA sequence: TGTGCCAGCAGCCCGAACAGGGGAGAGCAGTTCTTC.

The chain combines TRBV7-9 with TRBJ2-3; D is uncertain. V shed 3 bases and J shed 3 bases, with 13 bases lying between them. Per the germline V gene, CDR1 is SEHNR and CDR2 is FQNEAQ (reference sequence). The CDR3 runs to 15 residues. The CDR3: CASSFRYDRTDTQYF. CDR3 DNA sequence: TGTGCCAGCAGCTTTCGCTACGATCGGACAGATACGCAGTATTTT.

This sequence joins TRBV9 and TRBJ2-2; weak D call: TRBD2 (5 bases). There are 17 residues in the CDR3. Germline V gives CDR1 SGDLS, CDR2 YYNGEE. V lost 2 bases, J lost 9 bases, and 23 bases lay in between. Here the CDR3 reads CASSVLRGSLNHRELFF. CDR3 DNA sequence: TGTGCCAGCAGCGTTCTACGAGGGAGTTTGAATCACCGGGAGCTGTTTTTT.

V gene TRBV30 combines with J gene TRBJ2-5, with D hard to call. The V end was cut by 1 base, the J end by 4 bases, with 4 bases between. The V gene's germline CDR1 is GTSNPN and CDR2 SVGIG (reference sequence). This CDR3 contains 11 residues. CDR3: CAWSGGETQYF. CDR3 nucleotides: TGTGCCTGGAGTGGAGGAGAGACCCAGTACTTC.

This chain connects TRBV5-4 to TRBJ2-4; TRBD1 aligns across 7 bases. V gave up 2 bases and J gave up 0 bases; unmatched junction bases: 2. Germline values: CDR1 SGHNT, CDR2 YYREEE (reference sequence). This CDR3 contains 15 residues. This CDR3 is CASSFRTGAKNIQYF. CDR3 bases: TGTGCCAGCAGCTTTAGGACAGGAGCCAAAAACATTCAGTACTTC.

This clone was counted a single time. The CDR3 DNA is TGTGCCAGCAGTGCCGCCGGGACAGACTATGGCTACACCTTC. Residues: CASSAAGTDYGYTF. This chain links TRBV27 with TRBJ1-2; 7 bases map to TRBD1. V was clipped by 5 bases and J by 3 bases; unmatched bases: 6. The CDR3 contains 14 residues. The V gene's germline CDR1 is MNHEY and CDR2 SMNVEV (reference sequence).

V and J are TRBV19 and TRBJ1-1; a possible D gene is TRBD1 (5 bases). The CDR3 is made up of 15 amino acids. Germline CDR1 and CDR2: LNHDA and SQIVND (reference sequence). V was clipped by 6 bases and J by 4 bases, with 18 bases between them. In DNA form, the CDR3 reads TGTGCCAGTAGAGACCCCCGGGGGGGAAGCACTGAAGCTTTCTTT. It codes for CASRDPRGGSTEAFF. The variable domain in full, completed from reference TRBV19 and TRBJ1-1, reads DGGITQSPKYLFRKEGQNVTLSCEQNLNHDAMYWYRQDPGQGLRLIYYSQIVNDFQKGDIAEGYSVSREKKESFPLTVTSAQKNPTAFYLCASRDPRGGSTEAFFGQGTRLTVV.

J is TRBJ2-2 and V is TRBV5-4; no clear D. The germline V gene has CDR1 SGHNT and CDR2 YYREEE (reference sequence). V lost 1 base and J lost 6, with 4 bases in between. There are 12 residues in the CDR3. The CDR3 spells CASSLKPGELFF. CDR3 bases: TGTGCCAGCAGCTTGAAGCCCGGGGAGCTGTTTTTT.

V and J are TRBV7-3 and TRBJ1-2; TRBD1 matches 8 bases. The V gene end was trimmed by 4 bases and the J gene end by 7 bases; junction bases not matched to a gene: 2. There are 12 residues in the CDR3. Per germline, CDR1 SGHTA and CDR2 FQGTGA. The CDR3 region has the DNA TGTGCCAGCAGCTCAGGGGGCGGTGGCTACACCTTC. It is translated as CASSSGGGGYTF.

The genes are TRBV30 and TRBJ1-5, with D possibly matching TRBD1 (5 bases). Germline CDR1 and CDR2: GTSNPN and SVGIG (reference sequence). Trimming stripped 2 bases from V and 16 bases from J, with 15 bases between. This CDR3 is 11 amino acids long. DNA for the CDR3: TGTGCCTGGAGTCGGGGGGAGTCCAGCCATTTT. Translated: CAWSRGESSHF.

CDR3 protein: CASSIDTGYSNQPQHF. The DNA of the CDR3 is TGTGCCAGTAGTATAGATACAGGTTATAGCAATCAGCCCCAGCATTTT. This chain links TRBV19 with TRBJ1-5; D perhaps matches TRBD1 (5 bases). The CDR3 length is 16 residues. Germline CDR1 reads LNHDA; CDR2 reads SQIVND (reference sequence). V lost 0 bases and J 0 bases, leaving 9 bases between the germline ends.

This chain links TRBV5-1 with TRBJ2-3; TRBD2 matches at 8 bases. Germline V CDR1 and CDR2: SGHRS, YFSETQ. This CDR3 region has 14 residues. The ends lost 5 bases at V and 1 base at J; junction bases unmatched: 3. DNA for the CDR3: TGCGCCAGCAGGACGGGGGGGCGCACAGATACGCAGTATTTT. Encoded protein: CASRTGGRTDTQYF.

The rearrangement links TRBV9 to TRBJ2-7, with 7 bases identical to TRBD2. The V gene end was trimmed by 3 bases and the J gene end by 3 bases; junction bases not matched to a gene: 9. Per germline, CDR1 SGDLS and CDR2 YYNGEE. This CDR3 has 15 residues. The CDR3 bases are TGTGCCAGCAGCGCCACCGGGACTACCATCTACGAGCAGTACTTC. Translation: CASSATGTTIYEQYF.

The rearrangement joins TRBV5-5 to TRBJ1-5; TRBD1 is a possible D gene (6 bases). The V and J ends lost 2 bases and 3 bases respectively, with 9 bases between them. This CDR3 comprises 14 residues. The germline gives CDR1 SGHKS, CDR2 YYEKEE (reference sequence). CDR3 loop: CASSFRDNNQPQHF. The CDR3 DNA is TGTGCCAGCAGCTTCCGGGACAACAATCAGCCCCAGCATTTT. Looking up the rest from reference TRBV5-5 and TRBJ1-5 gives the full variable domain: DAGVTQSPTHLIKTRGQQVTLRCSPISGHKSVSWYQQVLGQGPQFIFQYYEKEERGRGNFPDRFSARQFPNYSSELNVNALLLGDSALYLCASSFRDNNQPQHFGDGTRLSIL.

The gene calls are TRBV27 and TRBJ2-7, with D perhaps TRBD2 (5 bases). The ends were cut back, 10 bases at V and 5 bases at J, with 24 bases in the middle. Germline V lookup: CDR1 MNHEY, CDR2 SMNVEV (reference sequence). There are 15 residues in the CDR3. The CDR3 DNA reads as TGTGCCACCCCACGACGCACCGCCGATAGCGACGAGCAGTACTTC. Protein product: CATPRRTADSDEQYF.

The chain couples TRBV19 to TRBJ2-3; TRBD1 matches 7 bases. The J segment lost 0 bases and the V segment lost 6 bases, leaving 3 bases of the junction unmatched. The CDR3 runs 14 residues. The germline V gene has CDR1 LNHDA and CDR2 SQIVND (reference sequence). CDR3 nucleotides: TGTGCCAGTAGGCGACAGGGAAGCACAGATACGCAGTATTTT. This gives the protein CASRRQGSTDTQYF. The complete variable domain, with remaining parts taken from reference TRBV19 and TRBJ2-3, reads DGGITQSPKYLFRKEGQNVTLSCEQNLNHDAMYWYRQDPGQGLRLIYYSQIVNDFQKGDIAEGYSVSREKKESFPLTVTSAQKNPTAFYLCASRRQGSTDTQYFGPGTRLTVL.

This clone was picked up one time. The chain combines TRBV27 with TRBJ2-3; TRBD2 might be the D (6 bases). With 8 bases removed from V and 1 base from J, the gap between germline ends came to 19 bases. CDR3 size: 16 residues. Germline CDR1 is MNHEY and CDR2 is SMNVEV (reference sequence). The CDR3: CASGGWGLPGTDTQYF. The CDR3 DNA sequence: TGTGCCAGCGGGGGATGGGGACTTCCGGGCACAGATACGCAGTATTTT.

V and J are TRBV28 and TRBJ1-3; D gene unclear. Trimming removed 7 bases at V and 0 bases at J, with 7 bases between. Germline CDR1 reads MDHEN; CDR2 reads SYDVKM. The CDR3 has 13 amino acids. For the CDR3, the DNA is TGTGCCAGCATTAAATCCTCTGGAAACACCATATATTTT. Protein: CASIKSSGNTIYF.

V gene TRBV28 combines with J gene TRBJ1-4, with 7 bases identical to TRBD1. There are 12 residues in the CDR3. With V trimmed by 6 bases and J by 7 bases, 2 bases remained unmatched. Germline CDR1 is MDHEN and CDR2 is SYDVKM. The CDR3 here is CASSRGSEKLFF. CDR3 DNA: TGTGCCAGCAGCAGGGGGAGTGAAAAACTGTTTTTT.

The chain couples TRBV29-1 to TRBJ1-1, with D perhaps TRBD1 (5 bases). CDR1 is SQVTM, CDR2 ANQGSEA, per germline. The CDR3 is 14 amino acids. V gave up 2 bases and J gave up 5 bases, with 15 bases separating them. CDR3 region: CSVEIAGPGTEAFF. The CDR3 bases are TGCAGCGTTGAAATAGCGGGGCCGGGGACTGAAGCTTTCTTT.